A selection of T cell receptor beta chains follows, all from one sample in a study of long-term antiretroviral therapy in people with HIV. Method: immunoSEQ multiplex PCR; TCRdb's copy keeps in-frame clones and lacks some. The table includes some 22,000 clones, 80% to 85% detected once. The specimen comprised unsorted PBMCs, sampled 0.4 years after starting antiretroviral therapy. The receptors were sampled from a middle-aged man with HIV. The CDR3 runs from the conserved cysteine through the conserved F or W. Each record gives: clone size, V gene, D gene, J gene, CDR3 DNA, CDR3 protein. A D gene is named only where the DNA matches it firmly. A row's size may be missing; if present it is once, few, many or a size class.

NA	TRBV6-5	NA	TRBJ1-2	TGTGCCAGCAGTTACTCGACCGGACTTTACTATGGCTACACCTTC	CASSYSTGLYYGYTF
NA	TRBV18	NA	TRBJ2-5	TGTGCCAGCTCCCAGAGGCAAGAGACCCAGTACTTC	CASSQRQETQYF
NA	TRBV5-4	TRBD1	TRBJ1-2	TGTGCCAGCAGCTTTCCTGGACAGGGGGCCGGATCGGGCTATGGCTACACCTTC	CASSFPGQGAGSGYGYTF
NA	TRBV2	NA	TRBJ1-2	TGTGCCAGCAGTGACTACACCACAGGGCTTTCCTATGGCTACACCTTC	CASSDYTTGLSYGYTF
few	TRBV7-6	NA	TRBJ2-7	TGTGCCAGCAGCCAAAGTGGAGACGAGCAGTACTTC	CASSQSGDEQYF
few	TRBV9	NA	TRBJ1-2	TGTGCCAGCAGCCCCCTGGCGGTTAACTATGGCTACACCTTC	CASSPLAVNYGYTF
NA	TRBV28	TRBD1	TRBJ2-3	TGTGCCAGCAGAGGGGACAGGGAGACAGATACGCAGTATTTT	CASRGDRETDTQYF
NA	TRBV5-1	TRBD2	TRBJ2-3	TGCGCCAGCAATAGCGGGGAGTTCACAGATACGCAGTATTTT	CASNSGEFTDTQYF
NA	TRBV25-1	TRBD2	TRBJ2-7	TGTGCCAGCAGTGAACCCGGATCGGGAGGCTACGAGCAGTACTTC	CASSEPGSGGYEQYF
NA	TRBV4-1	NA	TRBJ1-2	TGCGCCAGCAGCCAAGACAGGGACTATGGCTACACCTTC	CASSQDRDYGYTF
NA	TRBV28	NA	TRBJ1-2	TGTGCCAGCAGTTTAGGGGCAGGGAGATCTTATGGCTACACCTTC	CASSLGAGRSYGYTF